A single sample gave rise to the 7 T cell receptor beta chains below, sequenced in a study of shared clonotypes between healthy human individuals (dated by TCRdb to 2018 to 2020). The receptor library was made with the immunoSEQ multiplex PCR assay. TCRdb carries this immuneACCESS record with in-frame sequences only. Its versions omit some clonotypes, under half of them owing to an unresolved V gene in the studies checked, with the rest unexplained. This sample comprises over a million clones, nearly 99% of them detected only once. Roughly 0.4% of the sample is in the top ten clones. The sequencing input was naive CD4+ T cells sorted from blood. The sample's cell subset or site, from its label and the paper: CD45RA+ positively selected. Receptors were obtained from a young man in good health.

V gene TRBV11-2 combines with J gene TRBJ2-3; no clear D. Germline V lookup: CDR1 SGHAT, CDR2 FQNNGV. V was cut by 5 bases and J by 6 bases, with 6 bases left in between. The CDR3 loop spans 11 amino acids. The CDR3 loop is CASSRSDTQYF. CDR3 bases: TGTGCCAGCAGCCGATCGGATACGCAGTATTTT.

The V and J genes are TRBV7-3 and TRBJ2-1; D remains unclear. Trimming took 4 bases from V and 8 from J, leaving 15 bases between them. Germline V gives CDR1 SGHTA, CDR2 FQGTGA. The CDR3 is made up of 14 amino acids. The CDR3 loop reads CASSSQYRGDEQFF. CDR3 sequence (DNA): TGTGCCAGCAGCTCTCAGTACCGAGGAGATGAGCAGTTCTTC.

The CDR3 loop reads CAWSVVGSHEQYF. The CDR3 DNA sequence: TGTGCCTGGAGTGTAGTCGGGAGCCACGAGCAGTACTTC. The V gene is TRBV30, the J gene TRBJ2-7; D possibly corresponds to TRBD2 (6 bases). CDR3 size: 13 residues. The germline V and J ends were trimmed by 0 bases and 5 bases, with 11 bases remaining between them. The germline CDR1 and CDR2 sequences are GTSNPN and SVGIG (reference sequence).

This chain uses TRBV9 with TRBJ1-2, with D uncertain. The ends were cut back, 4 bases at V and 6 bases at J, with 16 bases in the middle. Germline-derived CDR1 and CDR2 are SGDLS and YYNGEE. The length of the CDR3 is 14 residues. CDR3 bases: TGTGCCAGCAGCCCTACGGTCCATTTAAATGGCTACACCTTC. It yields the protein CASSPTVHLNGYTF.

The V call is TRBV28, the J call TRBJ1-2; TRBD1 is a possible D gene (6 bases). Germline CDR1 is MDHEN and CDR2 is SYDVKM. V was pared by 8 bases and J by 4 bases, with 8 bases between. The CDR3 has 11 residues. The CDR3 reads CASGGLYGYTF. Written as DNA, the CDR3 is TGTGCCAGCGGGGGGCTCTATGGCTACACCTTC.

This chain uses TRBV15 with TRBJ2-3, with 11 bases matching TRBD2. The junction had 11 bases not matched to a gene; V was cut back by 0 bases and J by 6 bases. In germline, CDR1 is LNHNV, CDR2 YYDKDF (reference sequence). The CDR3 contains 18 residues. The CDR3 bases are TGTGCCACCAGCAGAGAGCTAGCGGGAGGTGTACTCCTGGATACGCAGTATTTT. It yields the protein CATSRELAGGVLLDTQYF. Based on the CDR3 plus reference TRBV15 and TRBJ2-3, the full variable domain is DAMVIQNPRYQVTQFGKPVTLSCSQTLNHNVMYWYQQKSSQAPKLLFHYYDKDFNNEADTPDNFQSRRPNTSFCFLDIRSPGLGDTAMYLCATSRELAGGVLLDTQYFGPGTRLTVL.

The genes are TRBV2 and TRBJ1-2; D perhaps matches TRBD1 (6 bases). CDR1 and CDR2 (germline): SNHLY, FYNNEI. The CDR3 runs to 14 residues. The V end lost 2 bases, the J end lost 6 bases, and 13 bases lay between the germline ends. The CDR3 protein is CASSERGGMDGYTF. CDR3 DNA: TGTGCCAGCAGTGAACGAGGGGGGATGGATGGCTACACCTTC.